These T cell receptor beta chains were read from a single sample in a study of T cell responses to AZD1222 COVID-19 vaccine. The repertoire was sequenced with immunoSEQ multiplex PCR; TCRdb's copy has only in-frame clones and lacks some. The sample has about 130,000 clones, over 85% seen once. The sample was peripheral blood, taken on day 0 of AZD1222 vaccination. All receptors derive from an adult in good health. The CDR3 runs from the conserved cysteine through the conserved F or W. D genes are given only for firm matches. Size is omitted from some rows. Given values are once, few, many or a class for expanded clones.

D: .; size: once; V: TRBV4-2; length: 14; J: TRBJ1-4; DNA: TGTGCCAGCAGCCAAGATCCGGGGGATGAAAAACTGTTTTTT; CDR3: CASSQDPGDEKLFF
D: TRBD1; size: .; V: TRBV19; length: 14; J: TRBJ2-2; DNA: TGTGCCAGTTGCAGGGGGCTCCACACCGGGGAGCTGTTTTTT; CDR3: CASCRGLHTGELFF
D: .; size: few; V: TRBV20-1; length: 11; J: TRBJ2-7; DNA: TGCAGTGCTGTGGAGAGGTACGAGCAGTACTTC; CDR3: CSAVERYEQYF
D: TRBD1; size: .; V: TRBV12-3/TRBV12-4; length: 13; J: TRBJ1-1; DNA: TGTGCCAGCAGTTTACAGGGGGACACTGAAGCTTTCTTT; CDR3: CASSLQGDTEAFF
D: TRBD1; size: .; V: TRBV3-1/TRBV3-2; length: 16; J: TRBJ1-2; DNA: TGTGCCAGCAGCCATTCTATCCGTTCGACAGGGGAAGGCTACACCTTC; CDR3: CASSHSIRSTGEGYTF
D: .; size: few; V: TRBV6-1; length: 15; J: TRBJ2-7; DNA: TGTGCCAGCAGTGAAGTCTGGGACTCCTCCTACGAGCAGTACTTC; CDR3: CASSEVWDSSYEQYF
D: TRBD1; size: .; V: TRBV6-5; length: 15; J: TRBJ2-7; DNA: TGTGCCAGCAGACCCTCAGGGGGAAGCGTGTACGAGCAGTACTTC; CDR3: CASRPSGGSVYEQYF
D: TRBD2; size: .; V: TRBV3-1/TRBV3-2; length: 15; J: TRBJ2-3; DNA: TGTGCCAGCAGCCGGGGACTAGCGGGAACAGATACGCAGTATTTT; CDR3: CASSRGLAGTDTQYF
D: TRBD1; size: .; V: TRBV30; length: 13; J: TRBJ1-6; DNA: TGTGCCACACAGGGGGGGGGAAATTCACCCCTCCACTTT; CDR3: CATQGGGNSPLHF
D: .; size: .; V: TRBV7-9; length: 13; J: TRBJ1-6; DNA: TGTGCCAGCAGTGGGGGGTCTAGTTCACCCCTCCACTTT; CDR3: CASSGGSSSPLHF
D: .; size: .; V: TRBV7-6; length: 15; J: TRBJ2-3; DNA: TGTGCCAGCAGCTTTATCCATAGTGGTACAGATACGCAGTATTTT; CDR3: CASSFIHSGTDTQYF
D: .; size: .; V: TRBV18; length: 15; J: TRBJ1-2; DNA: TGTGCCAGCTCACCACGGGCAGGGGATTACTATGGCTACACCTTC; CDR3: CASSPRAGDYYGYTF
D: .; size: .; V: TRBV6-5; length: 14; J: TRBJ2-3; DNA: TGTGCCAGCAGTCGAGGAGGGCCGGGAGATACGCAGTATTTT; CDR3: CASSRGGPGDTQYF
D: TRBD1; size: .; V: TRBV2; length: 14; J: TRBJ1-1; DNA: TGTGCCAGCGTCGGGACAGGGGGGAACACTGAAGCTTTCTTT; CDR3: CASVGTGGNTEAFF
D: .; size: .; V: TRBV28; length: 14; J: TRBJ2-7; DNA: TGTGCCAGCAGTTTAAGCGGGACAGGAGGGGAGCAGTACTTC; CDR3: CASSLSGTGGEQYF
D: TRBD1; size: .; V: TRBV18; length: 15; J: TRBJ2-2; DNA: TGTGCCAGCTCAGTAGGGACAGGGTCGTCGGGGGAGCTGTTTTTT; CDR3: CASSVGTGSSGELFF
D: .; size: .; V: TRBV9; length: 15; J: TRBJ2-3; DNA: TGTGCCAGCAGCGTAGATCAAGCTTTCACAGATACGCAGTATTTT; CDR3: CASSVDQAFTDTQYF
D: TRBD1; size: once; V: TRBV28; length: 15; J: TRBJ1-6; DNA: TGTGCCAGCAGGTCAGCCGGGACAGGGAGTTCACCCCTCCACTTT; CDR3: CASRSAGTGSSPLHF
D: TRBD1; size: few; V: TRBV5-4; length: 13; J: TRBJ2-7; DNA: TGTGCCAGCAGCCCCGGACAGGAATACGAGCAGTACTTC; CDR3: CASSPGQEYEQYF
D: .; size: .; V: TRBV3-1/TRBV3-2; length: 11; J: TRBJ2-5; DNA: TGTGCCAGCAGCGTACGGGAGACCCAGTACTTC; CDR3: CASSVRETQYF
D: .; size: .; V: TRBV21-1; length: 19; J: TRBJ2-6; DNA: TGTGCCAGCAGCAAAGGACACCAGAACGTCTACTCTGGGGCCAACGTCCTGACTTTC; CDR3: CASSKGHQNVYSGANVLTF
D: TRBD2; size: .; V: TRBV9; length: 14; J: TRBJ2-3; DNA: TGTGCCAGCAGCGTAGGGACTAGCCCAGATACGCAGTATTTT; CDR3: CASSVGTSPDTQYF
D: .; size: .; V: TRBV5-4; length: 16; J: TRBJ1-2; DNA: TGTGCCAGCAGCCGTAAGACAGAAAAGCAAAACTATGGCTACACCTTC; CDR3: CASSRKTEKQNYGYTF
D: TRBD2; size: .; V: TRBV7-3; length: 14; J: TRBJ2-3; DNA: TGTGCCAGCAGCTTCCCGGGACTAGCGGATACGCAGTATTTT; CDR3: CASSFPGLADTQYF
D: .; size: few; V: TRBV24-1; length: 13; J: TRBJ2-3; DNA: TGTGCCACCAAGGCGGAGCTCACAGATACGCAGTATTTT; CDR3: CATKAELTDTQYF
D: .; size: .; V: TRBV12-3/TRBV12-4; length: 11; J: TRBJ1-1; DNA: TGTGCCAGCAGTTCCGACAGGGAAGCTTTCTTT; CDR3: CASSSDREAFF
D: TRBD2; size: .; V: TRBV6-2/TRBV6-3; length: 15; J: TRBJ2-1; DNA: TGTGCCAGCAGTTACTCAGGTAGCGGGTACAATGAGCAGTTCTTC; CDR3: CASSYSGSGYNEQFF
D: .; size: .; V: TRBV28; length: 14; J: TRBJ2-5; DNA: TGTGCCAGTCTGGATATGCGCTATCAAGAGACCCAGTACTTC; CDR3: CASLDMRYQETQYF
D: TRBD1; size: once; V: TRBV6-2/TRBV6-3; length: 14; J: TRBJ1-5; DNA: TGTGCCAGCAGCCCTCGAGGGGGCTCTCAGCCCCAGCATTTT; CDR3: CASSPRGGSQPQHF
D: TRBD1; size: .; V: TRBV5-5; length: 15; J: TRBJ2-3; DNA: TGTGCCAGCAGCATCCGGGACAGGGCCCGCGATACGCAGTATTTT; CDR3: CASSIRDRARDTQYF
D: .; size: .; V: TRBV27; length: 16; J: TRBJ1-6; DNA: TGTGCCAGCAGCCCGGGACGCCTGCGCGGGAATTCACCCCTCCACTTT; CDR3: CASSPGRLRGNSPLHF
D: TRBD1; size: .; V: TRBV6-1; length: 16; J: TRBJ1-5; DNA: TGTGCCAGCAGTGAGCGACCGGGACAGGGCAATCAGCCCCAGCATTTT; CDR3: CASSERPGQGNQPQHF
D: .; size: .; V: TRBV6-5; length: 13; J: TRBJ1-3; DNA: TGTGCCAGCAACCCAGGGGCTGGAAACACCATATATTTT; CDR3: CASNPGAGNTIYF
D: TRBD1; size: .; V: TRBV5-6; length: 14; J: TRBJ1-2; DNA: TGTGCCAGCAGCTTGGCCTTGGGGACAGATGGCTACACCTTC; CDR3: CASSLALGTDGYTF
D: .; size: .; V: TRBV28; length: 14; J: TRBJ1-3; DNA: TGTGCCAGCAGCCGGGCCGTATCTGGAAACACCATATATTTT; CDR3: CASSRAVSGNTIYF
D: .; size: .; V: TRBV11-1; length: 12; J: TRBJ2-7; DNA: TGTGCCAGCACCACGCAGGGATACGAGCAGTACTTC; CDR3: CASTTQGYEQYF
D: .; size: .; V: TRBV28; length: 16; J: TRBJ1-3; DNA: TGTGCCAGCAGTCTGTTGGTAGGGGGTGGAGGAAACACCATATATTTT; CDR3: CASSLLVGGGGNTIYF
D: .; size: .; V: TRBV4-1; length: 16; J: TRBJ1-5; DNA: TGCGCCAGCAGCCAAGTCGGAGGGGCCAGCAATCAGCCCCAGCATTTT; CDR3: CASSQVGGASNQPQHF
D: .; size: .; V: TRBV6-1; length: 14; J: TRBJ1-4; DNA: TGTGCCAGCAGTGTAGCCGAGATTTATGAAAAACTGTTTTTT; CDR3: CASSVAEIYEKLFF
D: .; size: .; V: TRBV4-3; length: 15; J: TRBJ1-5; DNA: TGCGCCAGCAGCCAAGGGGCCTATAGCAATCAGCCCCAGCATTTT; CDR3: CASSQGAYSNQPQHF
D: TRBD1; size: .; V: TRBV19; length: 14; J: TRBJ1-4; DNA: TGTGCCAGTAGTATCGGGACAGGGGATGGAAAACTGTTTTTT; CDR3: CASSIGTGDGKLFF